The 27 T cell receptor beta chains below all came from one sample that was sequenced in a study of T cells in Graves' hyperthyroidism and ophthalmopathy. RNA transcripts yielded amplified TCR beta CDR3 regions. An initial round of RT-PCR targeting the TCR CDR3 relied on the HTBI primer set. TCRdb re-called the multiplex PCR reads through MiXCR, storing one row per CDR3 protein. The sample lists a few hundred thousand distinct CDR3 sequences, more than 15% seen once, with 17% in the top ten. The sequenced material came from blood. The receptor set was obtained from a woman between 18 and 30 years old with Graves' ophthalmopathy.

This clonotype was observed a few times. The CDR3 DNA reads as TGTGCCAAAAGCCGAGGGAGTAATGAAAAACTGTTTTTT. Translating gives CAKSRGSNEKLFF. V is TRBV19 and J is TRBJ1-4; D remains ambiguous. Germline assignment: CDR1 LNHDA and CDR2 SQIVND (reference sequence). The CDR3 is made up of 13 amino acids. Trimming removed 10 bases from V and 4 bases from J, with 13 bases in between.

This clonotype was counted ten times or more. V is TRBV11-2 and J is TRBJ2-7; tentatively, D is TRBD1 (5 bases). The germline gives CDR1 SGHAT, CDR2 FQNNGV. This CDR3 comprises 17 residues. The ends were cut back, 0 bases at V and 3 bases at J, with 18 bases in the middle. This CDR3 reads CASSLDRYAAGNYEQYF. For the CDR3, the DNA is TGTGCCAGCAGCTTAGATCGATACGCGGCAGGGAACTACGAGCAGTACTTC.

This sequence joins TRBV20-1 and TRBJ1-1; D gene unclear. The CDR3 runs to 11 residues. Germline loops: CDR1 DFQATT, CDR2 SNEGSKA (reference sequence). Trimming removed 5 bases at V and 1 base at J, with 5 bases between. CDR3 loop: CSARPNTEAFF. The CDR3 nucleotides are TGCAGTGCTCGACCGAACACTGAAGCTTTCTTT.

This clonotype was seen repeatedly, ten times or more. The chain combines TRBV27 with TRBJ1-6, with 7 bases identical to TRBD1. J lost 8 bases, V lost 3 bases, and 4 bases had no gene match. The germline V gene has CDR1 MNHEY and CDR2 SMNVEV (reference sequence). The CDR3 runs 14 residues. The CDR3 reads CASSFSGQHSPLHF. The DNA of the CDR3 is TGTGCCAGCAGTTTCTCGGGACAGCATTCACCCCTCCACTTT.

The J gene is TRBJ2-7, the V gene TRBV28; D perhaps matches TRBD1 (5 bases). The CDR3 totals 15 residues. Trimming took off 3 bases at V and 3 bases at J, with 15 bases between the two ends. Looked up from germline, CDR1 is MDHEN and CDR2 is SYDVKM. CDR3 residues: CASSFRQGSLYEQYF. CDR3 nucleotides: TGTGCCAGCAGTTTCCGTCAGGGTAGCCTCTACGAGCAGTACTTC.

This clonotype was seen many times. In nucleotides, the CDR3 is TGTGCCAGCAGTCCCGCAGGGGCCACCAATCAGCCCCAGCATTTT. Translating gives CASSPAGATNQPQHF. The J gene is TRBJ1-5, the V gene TRBV28, with D perhaps matching TRBD1 (6 bases). CDR3 length: 15 residues. Germline values: CDR1 MDHEN, CDR2 SYDVKM. V lost 5 bases and J lost 3, with 14 bases in between.

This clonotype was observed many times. The CDR3 bases are TGCAGTGCTAGAGTCAGGCAGCCCTCCTACGAGCAGTACTTC. Its protein is CSARVRQPSYEQYF. J is TRBJ2-7 and V is TRBV20-1; D gene unclear. Trimming removed 1 base at V and 0 bases at J, with 10 bases between. Germline lookup yields CDR1 DFQATT and CDR2 SNEGSKA (reference sequence). The CDR3 sequence is 14 residues long.

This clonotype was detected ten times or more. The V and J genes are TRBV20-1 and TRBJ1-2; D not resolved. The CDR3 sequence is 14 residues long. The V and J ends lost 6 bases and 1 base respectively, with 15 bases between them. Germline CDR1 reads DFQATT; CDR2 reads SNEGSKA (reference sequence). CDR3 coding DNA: TGCAGTGCCAGACCCGTCGGGCTTAACTATGGCTACACCTTC. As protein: CSARPVGLNYGYTF.

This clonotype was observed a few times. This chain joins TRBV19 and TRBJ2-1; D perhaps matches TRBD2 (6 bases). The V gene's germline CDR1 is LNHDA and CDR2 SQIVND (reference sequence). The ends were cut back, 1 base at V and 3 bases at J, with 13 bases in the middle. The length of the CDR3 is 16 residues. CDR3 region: CASSIASAGFYNEQFF. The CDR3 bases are TGTGCCAGTAGTATAGCTTCTGCGGGGTTCTACAATGAGCAGTTCTTC.

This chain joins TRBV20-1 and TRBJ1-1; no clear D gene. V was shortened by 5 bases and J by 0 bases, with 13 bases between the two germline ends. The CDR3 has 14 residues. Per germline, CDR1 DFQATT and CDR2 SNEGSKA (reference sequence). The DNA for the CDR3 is TGCAGTGCTCGGGAGGGAGGATTGAACACTGAAGCTTTCTTT. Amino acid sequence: CSAREGGLNTEAFF.

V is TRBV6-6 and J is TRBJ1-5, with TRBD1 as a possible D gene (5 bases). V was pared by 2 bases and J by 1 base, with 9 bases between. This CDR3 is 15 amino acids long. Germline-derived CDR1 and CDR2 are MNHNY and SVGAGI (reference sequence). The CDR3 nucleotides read TGTGCCAGCAGTTACGAGGGGAGCAGCAATCAGCCCCAGCATTTT. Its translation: CASSYEGSSNQPQHF.

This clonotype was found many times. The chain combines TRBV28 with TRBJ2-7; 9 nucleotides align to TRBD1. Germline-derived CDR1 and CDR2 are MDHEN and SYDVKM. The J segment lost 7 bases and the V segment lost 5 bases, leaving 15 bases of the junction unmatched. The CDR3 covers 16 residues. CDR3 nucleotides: TGTGCCAGCAGTGCCGTTGAGGACAGGGGTCCTTGGGAGCAGTACTTC. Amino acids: CASSAVEDRGPWEQYF.

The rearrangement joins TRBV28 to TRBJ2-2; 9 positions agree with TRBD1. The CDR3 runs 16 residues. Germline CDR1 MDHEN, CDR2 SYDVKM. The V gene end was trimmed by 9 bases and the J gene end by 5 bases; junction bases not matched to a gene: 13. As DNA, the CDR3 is TGTGCCAGTGAATCGGGACAGGGCATCAGGACCGGGGAGCTGTTTTTT. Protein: CASESGQGIRTGELFF.

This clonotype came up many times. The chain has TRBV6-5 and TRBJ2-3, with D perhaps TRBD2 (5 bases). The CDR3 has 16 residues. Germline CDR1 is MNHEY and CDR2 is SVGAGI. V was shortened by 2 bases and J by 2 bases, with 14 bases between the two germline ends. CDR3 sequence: CASSYDEERVTDTQYF. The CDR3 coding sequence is TGTGCCAGCAGTTACGATGAGGAGAGGGTCACAGATACGCAGTATTTT.

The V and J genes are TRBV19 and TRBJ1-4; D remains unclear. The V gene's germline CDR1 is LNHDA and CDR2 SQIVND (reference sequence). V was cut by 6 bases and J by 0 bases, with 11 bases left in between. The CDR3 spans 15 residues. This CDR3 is CASSSQPATNEKLFF. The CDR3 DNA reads TGTGCCAGTAGCTCCCAGCCTGCAACTAATGAAAAACTGTTTTTT.

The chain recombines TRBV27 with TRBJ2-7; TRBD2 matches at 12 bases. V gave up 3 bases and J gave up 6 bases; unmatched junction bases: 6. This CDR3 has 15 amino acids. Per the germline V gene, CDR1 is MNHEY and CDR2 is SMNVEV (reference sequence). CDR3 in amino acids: CASSLGLAGFREQYF. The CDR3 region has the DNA TGTGCCAGCAGTTTGGGACTAGCGGGCTTTCGCGAGCAGTACTTC.

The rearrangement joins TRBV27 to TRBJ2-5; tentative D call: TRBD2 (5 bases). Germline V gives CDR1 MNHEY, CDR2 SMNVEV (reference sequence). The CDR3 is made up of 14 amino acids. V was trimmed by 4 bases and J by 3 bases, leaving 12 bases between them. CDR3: CASSSERVEETQYF. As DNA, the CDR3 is TGTGCCAGCAGTTCAGAGAGGGTAGAAGAGACCCAGTACTTC.

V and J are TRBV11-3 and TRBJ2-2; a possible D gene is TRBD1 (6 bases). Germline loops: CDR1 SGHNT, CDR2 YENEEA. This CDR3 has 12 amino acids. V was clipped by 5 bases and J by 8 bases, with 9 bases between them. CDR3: CASSPRGGELFF. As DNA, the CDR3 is TGTGCCAGCAGCCCCAGGGGTGGGGAGCTGTTTTTT.

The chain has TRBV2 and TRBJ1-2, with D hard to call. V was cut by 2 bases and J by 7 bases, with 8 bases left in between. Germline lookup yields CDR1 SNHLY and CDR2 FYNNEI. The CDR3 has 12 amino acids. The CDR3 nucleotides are TGTGCCAGCAGTGAAAGGGATGGTGGCTACACCTTC. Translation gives CASSERDGGYTF.

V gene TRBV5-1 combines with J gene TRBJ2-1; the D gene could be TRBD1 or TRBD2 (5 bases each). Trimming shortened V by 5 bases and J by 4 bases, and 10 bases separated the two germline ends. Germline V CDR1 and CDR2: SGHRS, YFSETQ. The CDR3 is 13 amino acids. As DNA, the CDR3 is TGCGCCAGCAGTCGGGACCAGTACAATGAGCAGTTCTTC. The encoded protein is CASSRDQYNEQFF.

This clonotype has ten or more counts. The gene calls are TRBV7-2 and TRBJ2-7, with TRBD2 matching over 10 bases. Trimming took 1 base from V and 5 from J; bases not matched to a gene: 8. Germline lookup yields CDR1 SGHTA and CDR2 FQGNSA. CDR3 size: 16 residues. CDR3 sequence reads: CASSLEASGSINEQYF. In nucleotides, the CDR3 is TGTGCCAGCAGCTTAGAGGCTAGCGGGAGTATCAACGAGCAGTACTTC.

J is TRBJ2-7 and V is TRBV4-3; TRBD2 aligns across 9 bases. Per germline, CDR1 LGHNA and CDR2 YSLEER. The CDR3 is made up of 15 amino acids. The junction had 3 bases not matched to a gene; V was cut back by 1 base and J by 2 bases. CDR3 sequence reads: CASSQVTSGAYEQYF. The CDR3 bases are TGCGCCAGCAGCCAAGTGACTAGCGGAGCCTACGAGCAGTACTTC.

This CDR3 is CSASQGSSSYNSPLHF. The CDR3 DNA is TGCAGTGCTAGCCAGGGCTCGAGCTCCTATAATTCACCCCTCCACTTT. The chain uses TRBV20-1 and TRBJ1-6; a possible D gene is TRBD1 (5 bases). The germline CDR1 and CDR2 sequences are DFQATT and SNEGSKA (reference sequence). The V and J ends lost 3 bases and 0 bases respectively, with 12 bases between them. The length of the CDR3 is 16 residues.

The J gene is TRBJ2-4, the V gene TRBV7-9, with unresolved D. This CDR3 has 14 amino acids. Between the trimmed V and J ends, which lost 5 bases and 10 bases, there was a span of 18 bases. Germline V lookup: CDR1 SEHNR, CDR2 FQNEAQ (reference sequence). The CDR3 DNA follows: TGTGCCAGCAGCCCAGGTACGGGCCCCGGGATTCAGTACTTC. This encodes CASSPGTGPGIQYF.

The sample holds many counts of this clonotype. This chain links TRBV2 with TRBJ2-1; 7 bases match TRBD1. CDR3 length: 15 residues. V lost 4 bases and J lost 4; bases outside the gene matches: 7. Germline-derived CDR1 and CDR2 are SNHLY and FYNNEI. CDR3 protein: CASSARGLVYNEQFF. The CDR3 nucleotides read TGTGCCAGCAGTGCAAGGGGGCTCGTTTACAATGAGCAGTTCTTC.

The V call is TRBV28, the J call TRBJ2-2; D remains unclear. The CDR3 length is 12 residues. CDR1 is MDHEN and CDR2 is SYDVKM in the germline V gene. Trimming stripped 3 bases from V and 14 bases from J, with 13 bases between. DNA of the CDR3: TGTGCCAGCAGTTTGGTCGTAGGTAGACTGTTTTTT. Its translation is CASSLVVGRLFF.

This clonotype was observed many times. The CDR3 DNA is TGTGCCAGCAGCCCTCAGGCGGGGGGGTGGGCTAGCGGGTTGGTCGAGCAGTTCTTC. Translation: CASSPQAGGWASGLVEQFF. This rearrangement joins TRBV7-3 to TRBJ2-1, with 9 bases fitting TRBD2. This CDR3 region has 19 residues. Germline V gene sequence: CDR1 SGHTA, CDR2 FQGTGA. After removal of 5 bases from V and 10 bases from J, the junction contained 24 bases not matched to a gene.